Presented here are 22 T cell receptor beta chains from one specimen sequenced in a study of blood T cell repertoires in COVID-19. Repertoires were generated with immunoSEQ multiplex PCR, while TCRdb's copy carries only in-frame clones and drops some. The repertoire includes a few hundred thousand clones, roughly nine tenths of them detected once, and approximately 2% sits in the top ten. Sequences were obtained from peripheral blood. Receptors originate from a woman younger than 45 with COVID-19, enrolled during active disease.

The chain employs TRBV4-1 and TRBJ2-1; the D is unclear. The CDR3 runs 12 residues. V lost 1 base and J lost 9, with 7 bases in between. Germline values: CDR1 MGHRA, CDR2 YSYEKL. CDR3 bases: TGCGCCAGCAGCCAAGTCGGCGGTGAGCAGTTCTTC. The encoded protein is CASSQVGGEQFF.

The chain joins TRBV12-3 or TRBV12-4 to TRBJ2-3; D call uncertain. This CDR3 region has 12 residues. V was trimmed by 6 bases and J by 6 bases, leaving 10 bases between them. The CDR3 is CASSPDGDTQYF. The DNA for the CDR3 is TGTGCCAGCAGCCCAGACGGGGATACGCAGTATTTT.

This chain uses TRBV2 with TRBJ1-5; maybe TRBD1 (6 bases). The V end was cut by 7 bases, the J end by 0 bases, with 13 bases between. The germline V gene encodes CDR1 SNHLY and CDR2 FYNNEI. This CDR3 is 15 amino acids long. The CDR3 here is CASTGQTHSNQPQHF. CDR3 bases: TGTGCCAGCACTGGACAGACTCATAGCAATCAGCCCCAGCATTTT.

V gene TRBV5-1 combines with J gene TRBJ2-7, with no clear D. V lost 0 bases, J lost 2 bases, and 6 bases lay in between. The CDR3 contains 13 residues. CDR1 is SGHRS, CDR2 YFSETQ, per germline. The CDR3 sequence: CASSLGLTYEQYF. The CDR3, as DNA: TGCGCCAGCAGCTTGGGTCTTACCTACGAGCAGTACTTC.

The chain employs TRBV10-3 and TRBJ1-1; 9 bases are a match to TRBD1. V shed 4 bases and J 7 bases; nucleotides not matched to a gene: 7. This CDR3 contains 14 residues. The germline V gene has CDR1 ENHRY and CDR2 SYGVKD. This CDR3 is CAISAGQGYGEAFF. Written as DNA, the CDR3 is TGTGCCATCAGTGCGGGACAGGGTTACGGTGAAGCTTTCTTT.

The genes are TRBV25-1 and TRBJ2-5, with 8 bases that match TRBD1. The junction had 4 bases not matched to a gene; V was cut back by 4 bases and J by 0 bases. From germline, CDR1 is MGHDK and CDR2 SYGVNS. The length of the CDR3 is 15 residues. The CDR3: CASSGTGRYQETQYF. As DNA, the CDR3 is TGTGCCAGCAGTGGGACAGGGAGATACCAAGAGACCCAGTACTTC.

The chain links TRBV7-2 to TRBJ2-3; 9 nucleotides match TRBD2. Per the germline V gene, CDR1 is SGHTA and CDR2 is FQGNSA. Trimming at V came to 2 bases and at J to 7 bases, leaving 7 bases not matched to a gene. The CDR3 has 15 amino acids. The CDR3 region is CASSLWRGGVNTQYF. CDR3 DNA sequence: TGTGCCAGCAGCTTATGGCGGGGGGGCGTAAATACGCAGTATTTT.

This chain connects TRBV6-2 or TRBV6-3 to TRBJ1-2; D is undetermined. The CDR3 extends over 14 amino acids. V gave up 1 base and J gave up 1 base, with 7 bases separating them. Germline CDR1 reads MNHEY; CDR2 reads SVGEGT. The CDR3 sequence is CASSYLGDNYGYTF. The CDR3 coding sequence is TGTGCCAGCAGTTACTTGGGAGATAACTATGGCTACACCTTC.

The CDR3, as DNA: TGTGCCAGCTCCCAGGACAGACACGAGCAGTACTTC. The encoded protein is CASSQDRHEQYF. The chain links TRBV18 to TRBJ2-7, with a weak D call TRBD1 (6 bases). Germline V lookup: CDR1 KGHSH, CDR2 LQKENI. V was clipped by 6 bases and J by 5 bases, with 11 bases between them. This CDR3 comprises 12 residues.

This rearrangement joins TRBV7-9 to TRBJ2-3; TRBD2 matches 9 bases. The junction had 12 bases not matched to a gene; V was cut back by 3 bases and J by 5 bases. CDR1 and CDR2 (germline): SEHNR, FQNEAQ (reference sequence). CDR3 size: 17 residues. CDR3 bases: TGTGCCAGCAGCTTCGCAGCTAGCGGGACGAGTATAGATACGCAGTATTTT. Its translation is CASSFAASGTSIDTQYF.

CDR3 coding DNA: TGTGCCAGCAGCCACCAAGACAGGGGGACTGAAGCTTTCTTT. This codes for CASSHQDRGTEAFF. V and J are TRBV3-1 (or the pseudogene TRBV3-2) and TRBJ1-1; 9 bases map to TRBD1. Germline CDR1 and CDR2: LGHDT and YNNKEL (reference sequence). Unmatched junction bases numbered 4, after V lost 3 bases and J lost 5 bases. The length of the CDR3 is 14 residues.

V and J are TRBV6-5 and TRBJ2-3, with unresolved D. The CDR3 runs to 15 residues. V dropped 8 bases and J dropped 4 bases, with 19 bases sitting between them. CDR1 and CDR2 from the germline V gene are MNHEY and SVGAGI. DNA for the CDR3: TGTGCCAGCCTTTATCTGGGCCTTCAGGCAGATACGCAGTATTTT. This encodes CASLYLGLQADTQYF.

The V and J genes are TRBV18 and TRBJ1-2; the match to TRBD1 covers 8 bases. Germline values: CDR1 KGHSH, CDR2 LQKENI. The V gene end was trimmed by 5 bases and the J gene end by 5 bases; junction bases not matched to a gene: 10. The CDR3 sequence is 15 residues long. The CDR3 sequence: CASSAYRGMEYGYTF. The CDR3 DNA reads TGTGCCAGCTCAGCTTACAGGGGGATGGAGTATGGCTACACCTTC.

The chain carries TRBV7-9 and TRBJ2-1; a weak D match, TRBD2 (6 bases). Trimming left V 11 bases short and J 3 bases short, with 14 bases between. In germline, CDR1 is SEHNR, CDR2 FQNEAQ (reference sequence). This CDR3 contains 13 residues. The CDR3 is CACTGTYYNEQFF. CDR3 nucleotides: TGTGCCTGTACCGGGACTTACTACAATGAGCAGTTCTTC.

The chain combines TRBV6-2 or TRBV6-3 with TRBJ1-1; weak D call: TRBD1 (5 bases). The CDR3 has 15 residues. In germline, CDR1 is MNHEY, CDR2 SVGEGT. Trimming cost V 0 bases and J 3 bases, with 11 bases left between them. The CDR3 DNA reads as TGTGCCAGCAGTTACTCAAGGGGTCGGGACACTGAAGCTTTCTTT. It yields the protein CASSYSRGRDTEAFF.

As regards this clone: The same CDR3 can be traced to other DNA sequences in this sample. This chain uses TRBV12-3 or TRBV12-4 with TRBJ1-1; 7 nucleotides line up with TRBD1. The V gene end was trimmed by 5 bases and the J gene end by 1 base; junction bases not matched to a gene: 1. CDR3 length equals 13 residues. The CDR3 protein is CASSHRGNTEAFF. The DNA for the CDR3 is TGTGCCAGCAGTCACAGGGGGAACACTGAAGCTTTCTTT.

This clone appeared once. This chain uses TRBV3-1 (or the pseudogene TRBV3-2) with TRBJ1-1, with D perhaps TRBD1 (5 bases). CDR3 size: 14 residues. Looked up from germline, CDR1 is LGHDT and CDR2 is YNNKEL (reference sequence). Trimming took off 1 base at V and 10 bases at J, with 16 bases between the two ends. The CDR3 nucleotides are TGTGCCAGCAGCCAAGGTCAGGGTCATTTTGCAGCTTTCTTT. Protein: CASSQGQGHFAAFF.

The gene calls are TRBV7-9 and TRBJ1-5; maybe TRBD1 (5 bases). This CDR3 has 15 residues. The V end lost 5 bases, the J end lost 0 bases, and 11 bases lay between the germline ends. From germline, CDR1 is SEHNR and CDR2 FQNEAQ (reference sequence). For the CDR3, the DNA is TGTGCCAGCAGCGGGGCGGAGAATAGCAATCAGCCCCAGCATTTT. It codes for CASSGAENSNQPQHF.

The chain joins TRBV5-6 to TRBJ1-2, with D unresolved. The CDR3 runs to 12 residues. Trimming took 0 bases from V and 5 from J, leaving 5 bases between them. Germline V gene sequence: CDR1 SGHDT, CDR2 YYEEEE. CDR3 residues: CASSLEPYGYTF. The CDR3 region has the DNA TGTGCCAGCAGCTTGGAGCCGTATGGCTACACCTTC.

The genes are TRBV6-5 and TRBJ2-3; 9 bases match TRBD2. Germline CDR1 is MNHEY and CDR2 is SVGAGI. The J segment lost 5 bases and the V segment lost 3 bases, leaving 6 bases of the junction unmatched. The CDR3 spans 15 residues. The CDR3 DNA is TGTGCCAGCAGTTATGCGGGGGGGGTCCGAGATACGCAGTATTTT. Translating gives CASSYAGGVRDTQYF.

This chain uses TRBV29-1 with TRBJ1-1; the match to TRBD1 covers 7 bases. Germline V lookup: CDR1 SQVTM, CDR2 ANQGSEA. The CDR3 length is 12 residues. J lost 3 bases, V lost 4 bases, and 2 bases had no gene match. The CDR3 sequence: CSVGDSYTEAFF. The CDR3 DNA is TGCAGCGTTGGGGACAGTTACACTGAAGCTTTCTTT.

The chain links TRBV4-1 to TRBJ2-3, with 8 positions matching TRBD2. Germline CDR1 MGHRA, CDR2 YSYEKL. V was clipped by 0 bases and J by 4 bases; unmatched bases: 9. This CDR3 comprises 17 residues. The CDR3 DNA is TGCGCCAGCAGCCAAGAGGGGGGGAGCGGGAGTTCAGATACGCAGTATTTT. Residues: CASSQEGGSGSSDTQYF.